This TCR beta chain comes out of a study of shared clonotypes between healthy human individuals. Study-wide context: A few men and a couple of women, aged 18 to 49, were donors.

V shed 6 bases and J shed 2 bases, with 6 bases lying between them. The germline gives CDR1 WNHNN, CDR2 SYGVQD (reference sequence). There are 12 residues in the CDR3. Genomic DNA of each subset was evenly split across several immunoSEQ plates. Clones were read by immunoSEQ multiplex PCR, and TCRdb kept only the in-frame ones, dropping some. Of roughly 530,000 clones listed, around 96% are singletons. The V and J genes are TRBV10-1 and TRBJ2-3; D possibly uses TRBD1 or TRBD2 (5 bases each). Material: naive CD4+ T cells sorted from blood. Subset indicated: CD45RA+ positively selected. The TCR comes from a woman aged 30 to 39 in good health. The CDR3 DNA is TGCGCCAGCAGGGGGGACACAGATACGCAGTATTTT. Translating it yields CASRGDTDTQYF.